This T cell receptor (beta chain) was captured in a study of OX40 agonist ivuxolimab in advanced cancers. The wider study: Patients were given ivuxolimab, an antibody that agonizes OX40 (CD134). Subjects had a mean age of about 65 years, with a range of about 20 to 85; less than 90% were male. Study-wide points: More expanded clones were seen, on average, in CD8+ T cells than in CD4+.

This CDR3 comprises 16 residues. Germline V CDR1 and CDR2: SEHNR, FQNEAQ (reference sequence). Trimming left V 1 base short and J 1 base short, with 14 bases between. Some clones are missing from TCRdb's copy, which holds only in-frame ones; the method was immunoSEQ multiplex PCR. The data hold around 64,000 clones, with roughly 84% observed a single time. This clone was observed a few times. Its matching antigen is unknown. This receptor was identified in an adult with an advanced solid tumor such as melanoma, head and neck, liver or kidney cancer. This chain connects TRBV7-9 to TRBJ2-7; D possibly matches TRBD1 or TRBD2 (7 bases each). This sample comprised CD4+ or CD8+ T cells sorted from blood, obtained in a trial of the OX40 agonist ivuxolimab. Here the CDR3 reads CASSLVGRGGSYEQYF. The CDR3, as DNA: TGTGCCAGCAGCTTAGTAGGCAGGGGGGGATCCTACGAGCAGTACTTC. Together with reference TRBV7-9 and TRBJ2-7, the CDR3 gives the full variable domain: DTGVSQNPRHKITKRGQNVTFRCDPISEHNRLYWYRQTLGQGPEFLTYFQNEAQLEKSRLLSDRFSAERPKGSFSTLEIQRTEQGDSAMYLCASSLVGRGGSYEQYFGPGTRLTVT.